These T cell receptor beta chains were read from a single sample in a study of PD-1 blockade in classical Hodgkin lymphoma. Data came from immunoSEQ multiplex PCR; TCRdb stores just in-frame clones and leaves some out. The sample contains 7,000 to 9,000 clones, about 86% of which appear only once. Here the sequenced sample was peripheral blood mononuclear cells (PBMCs), taken at baseline. These TCRs come from a human donor with classical Hodgkin lymphoma. Both conserved end residues are part of each CDR3. Fields, in order: V gene, D gene, clone size, J gene, CDR3 DNA, CDR3 protein. A D gene is named only where the DNA matches it firmly. Some rows mark clone size as missing; the rest say once, few, many or name a class of expanded clone.

V: TRBV27
D: TRBD1
size: NA
J: TRBJ2-7
DNA: TGTGCCAGCAGTTTATCGTGGGACAGCTCCTACGAGCAGTACTTC
CDR3: CASSLSWDSSYEQYF

V: TRBV5-1
D: NA
size: NA
J: TRBJ1-2
DNA: TGCGCCAGCAGTCAGACGGGGGTCCGGGAGGGCTACACCTTC
CDR3: CASSQTGVREGYTF

V: TRBV11-2
D: NA
size: NA
J: TRBJ1-5
DNA: TGTGCCAGCAGCCAGGTACCAGGGGAAAATCAGCCCCAGCATTTT
CDR3: CASSQVPGENQPQHF

V: TRBV6-1
D: NA
size: NA
J: TRBJ2-7
DNA: TGTGCCAGCAGTGATAGGACGGTTCTCTCCTACGAGCAGTACTTC
CDR3: CASSDRTVLSYEQYF

V: TRBV7-2
D: TRBD2
size: few
J: TRBJ2-1
DNA: TGTGCCAGCAGTGGACTAGCGGTTATCACCTACAATGAGCAGTTCTTC
CDR3: CASSGLAVITYNEQFF

V: TRBV25-1
D: NA
size: NA
J: TRBJ2-5
DNA: TGTGCCAGCAGTGAACCGCTGGGGGGCGCCTCGGAGACCCAGTACTTC
CDR3: CASSEPLGGASETQYF

V: TRBV7-9
D: TRBD2
size: NA
J: TRBJ2-3
DNA: TGTGCCAGCAGCCCTCTGACTAGCGCAAACACAGATACGCAGTATTTT
CDR3: CASSPLTSANTDTQYF

V: TRBV9
D: NA
size: NA
J: TRBJ2-7
DNA: TGTGCCAGCAGCGTAGAGATAGGGGCGGGTTGCGAGCAGTACTTC
CDR3: CASSVEIGAGCEQYF

V: TRBV9
D: TRBD2
size: once
J: TRBJ2-7
DNA: TGTGCCAGCAGCGTAGGTGGCGGGAGAGGCTACGAGCAGTACTTC
CDR3: CASSVGGGRGYEQYF

V: TRBV20-1
D: NA
size: NA
J: TRBJ1-2
DNA: TGCAGTGCCCTAACAGGGAATGGCTACACCTTC
CDR3: CSALTGNGYTF

V: TRBV7-9
D: NA
size: NA
J: TRBJ1-1
DNA: TGTGCCAGCAGCTTACCCCCGCAAGGAGCTTTCTTT
CDR3: CASSLPPQGAFF

V: TRBV11-2
D: NA
size: NA
J: TRBJ1-4
DNA: TGTGCCAGCAGCTTAGGGACAGCCGCAACTAATGAAAAACTGTTTTTT
CDR3: CASSLGTAATNEKLFF

V: TRBV5-1
D: NA
size: NA
J: TRBJ2-5
DNA: TGCGCCAGCAGCTCGCAACCCGGGCAAGAGACCCAGTACTTC
CDR3: CASSSQPGQETQYF

V: TRBV9
D: NA
size: NA
J: TRBJ2-1
DNA: TGTGCCAGCAGCACCCGGACATCAGGCTCCTACAATGAGCAGTTCTTC
CDR3: CASSTRTSGSYNEQFF

V: TRBV29-1
D: TRBD2
size: once
J: TRBJ2-7
DNA: TGCAGCGTCGAACTTAGGACTAGCAGTCCCCACTACGAGCAGTACTTC
CDR3: CSVELRTSSPHYEQYF

V: TRBV6-6
D: NA
size: NA
J: TRBJ2-6
DNA: TGTGCCAGCAGGGGGAGCTCTGGGGCCAACGTCCTGACTTTC
CDR3: CASRGSSGANVLTF

V: TRBV28
D: NA
size: NA
J: TRBJ2-7
DNA: TGTGCCAGCACCCCTCAAGTAGGGGGGATCTACGAGCAGTACTTC
CDR3: CASTPQVGGIYEQYF

V: TRBV19
D: NA
size: NA
J: TRBJ2-7
DNA: TGTGCCAGTAGTACCGGGACTGGGGGAGGAGAGCAGTACTTC
CDR3: CASSTGTGGGEQYF

V: TRBV27
D: TRBD1
size: NA
J: TRBJ2-7
DNA: TGTGCCAGCCCTTTGGGACAGTCCTACGAGCAGTACTTC
CDR3: CASPLGQSYEQYF

V: TRBV7-6
D: TRBD1
size: NA
J: TRBJ2-4
DNA: TGTGCCAGCAGCCCCGCTCGGGACAGGGGAAACATTCAGTACTTC
CDR3: CASSPARDRGNIQYF

V: TRBV10-3
D: NA
size: NA
J: TRBJ1-1
DNA: TGTGCCATCAGTGAGGGGTTTTCAGCTGAAGCTTTCTTT
CDR3: CAISEGFSAEAFF

V: TRBV7-8
D: TRBD2
size: NA
J: TRBJ2-2
DNA: TGTGCCAGCAGCTTAACTAGCGGGGGTGGGACCGGGGAGCTGTTTTTT
CDR3: CASSLTSGGGTGELFF

V: TRBV4-3
D: NA
size: NA
J: TRBJ2-7
DNA: TGCGCCAGCAGCCAAGATCCAGGGGAGGCCTACGAGCAGTACTTC
CDR3: CASSQDPGEAYEQYF

V: TRBV4-1
D: NA
size: NA
J: TRBJ2-7
DNA: TGCGCCAGCAGCCATACTCAGGGCCCTACCTACGAGCAGTACTTC
CDR3: CASSHTQGPTYEQYF

V: TRBV2
D: NA
size: NA
J: TRBJ2-1
DNA: TGTGCCAGCAGGACTCAGACAGGCTACAATGAGCAGTTCTTC
CDR3: CASRTQTGYNEQFF

V: TRBV19
D: NA
size: few
J: TRBJ2-1
DNA: TGTGCCAGTAGTATAGCGGGACCCTGGAACAATGAGCAGTTCTTC
CDR3: CASSIAGPWNNEQFF

V: TRBV5-1
D: NA
size: NA
J: TRBJ1-5
DNA: TGCGCCAGCAGCTTGGGGGGGTCTCATCAGCCCCAGCATTTT
CDR3: CASSLGGSHQPQHF

V: TRBV7-3
D: NA
size: NA
J: TRBJ2-2
DNA: TGTGCCAGCAGCTTAAATGGCGCCGGGGAGCTGTTTTTT
CDR3: CASSLNGAGELFF

V: TRBV25-1
D: NA
size: NA
J: TRBJ1-1
DNA: TGTGCCTCGGGGGAAGAGGGGCTCAACACTGAAGCTTTCTTT
CDR3: CASGEEGLNTEAFF

V: TRBV28
D: NA
size: NA
J: TRBJ2-7
DNA: TGTGCCAGCAGTTTCTTCCATCTCCTTCCCTACGAGCAGTACTTC
CDR3: CASSFFHLLPYEQYF

V: TRBV19
D: TRBD1
size: NA
J: TRBJ1-1
DNA: TGTGCCAGTAGACCTGAGACAGGGGTCGCTGAAGCTTTCTTT
CDR3: CASRPETGVAEAFF

V: TRBV6-1
D: TRBD1
size: NA
J: TRBJ1-1
DNA: TGTGCCAGCAGTGAAAGGGGCTACAGGGGAAGGAACACTGAAGCTTTCTTT
CDR3: CASSERGYRGRNTEAFF

V: TRBV7-9
D: NA
size: NA
J: TRBJ1-1
DNA: TGTGCCAGCAGCTTAGGACAGAACACTGAAGCTTTCTTT
CDR3: CASSLGQNTEAFF

V: TRBV7-2
D: TRBD2
size: NA
J: TRBJ2-2
DNA: TGTGCCAGCAGCCGGACTAGCGGGTCCGCGAACACCGGGGAGCTGTTTTTT
CDR3: CASSRTSGSANTGELFF

V: TRBV27
D: TRBD2
size: large
J: TRBJ2-7
DNA: TGTGCCAGCAGCCAAGCGGGAGCCAACGAGCAGTACTTC
CDR3: CASSQAGANEQYF

V: TRBV7-2
D: NA
size: NA
J: TRBJ2-1
DNA: TGTGCCAGCAGTACCCCGGGGACAATCTATGAGCAGTTCTTC
CDR3: CASSTPGTIYEQFF

V: TRBV9
D: NA
size: NA
J: TRBJ2-1
DNA: TGTGCCAGCAGCGGACTAGTGGCCAATGAGCAGTTCTTC
CDR3: CASSGLVANEQFF

V: TRBV10-2
D: NA
size: NA
J: TRBJ2-1
DNA: TGCGCCAGCAGTGACGGCAATGAGCAGTTCTTC
CDR3: CASSDGNEQFF

V: TRBV28
D: NA
size: NA
J: TRBJ1-2
DNA: TGTGCCAGCAGTTTCGGGGCAGGGAACTATGGCTACACCTTC
CDR3: CASSFGAGNYGYTF

V: TRBV7-8
D: TRBD1
size: NA
J: TRBJ2-4
DNA: TGTGCCAGCAGCTTAGCGTGGGACAGGGCTGACATTCAGTACTTC
CDR3: CASSLAWDRADIQYF

V: TRBV5-6
D: NA
size: once
J: TRBJ1-6
DNA: TGTGCCAGCAGCTTCACCGGGGTCTTCTCACCCCTCCATTTT
CDR3: CASSFTGVFSPLHF

V: TRBV7-3
D: TRBD1
size: NA
J: TRBJ2-3
DNA: TGTGCCAGCAGCTTAAGGGCCCCGGGACAGGGCACAGATACGCAGTATTTT
CDR3: CASSLRAPGQGTDTQYF

V: TRBV4-1
D: NA
size: NA
J: TRBJ2-1
DNA: TGCGCCAGCAGCCAAGATGGGTTCCGGGTAACCTACAATGAGCAGTTCTTC
CDR3: CASSQDGFRVTYNEQFF

V: TRBV4-3
D: TRBD2
size: NA
J: TRBJ2-2
DNA: TGCGCCAGCAGCCAAGCGCCTCTAGCGGGAGGGCCTGGCACCGGGGAGCTGTTTTTT
CDR3: CASSQAPLAGGPGTGELFF

V: TRBV7-2
D: NA
size: once
J: TRBJ2-3
DNA: TGTGCCAGCAGCCGGGCACCCGGGAGCCCAAGCACAGATACGCAGTATTTT
CDR3: CASSRAPGSPSTDTQYF

V: TRBV4-1
D: NA
size: NA
J: TRBJ2-2
DNA: TGCGCCAGCAGCTTAAGACGGGACACCGGGGAGCTGTTTTTT
CDR3: CASSLRRDTGELFF

V: TRBV28
D: TRBD1
size: NA
J: TRBJ2-4
DNA: TGTGCCAGCAACCCAGACAGGGGACGCAATGACATTCAGTACTTC
CDR3: CASNPDRGRNDIQYF

V: TRBV6-4
D: TRBD1
size: NA
J: TRBJ1-5
DNA: TGTGCCAGCACCTCGAAGGGGGCCTGGCAGCCCCAGCATTTT
CDR3: CASTSKGAWQPQHF

V: TRBV7-9
D: NA
size: NA
J: TRBJ1-1
DNA: TGTGCCAGCAGCTTAGGTCAGAACACTGAAGCTTTCTTT
CDR3: CASSLGQNTEAFF

V: TRBV10-3
D: NA
size: NA
J: TRBJ2-5
DNA: TGTGCCATCAGTGAGTCTGAGGAGACCCAGTACTTC
CDR3: CAISESEETQYF

V: TRBV9
D: TRBD1
size: NA
J: TRBJ2-2
DNA: TGTGCCAGCAGCGTACAATCAACAGGGGCCGGGGAGCTGTTTTTT
CDR3: CASSVQSTGAGELFF

V: TRBV29-1
D: NA
size: NA
J: TRBJ2-5
DNA: TGCAGCGCTGACAGATACCAAGAGACCCAGTACTTC
CDR3: CSADRYQETQYF

V: TRBV18
D: TRBD2
size: NA
J: TRBJ2-1
DNA: TGTGCCAGCTCACTTATGACTAGCGGGGAGGGAAATGAGCAGTTCTTC
CDR3: CASSLMTSGEGNEQFF

V: TRBV5-1
D: TRBD2
size: NA
J: TRBJ2-1
DNA: TGCGCCAGCAGCTTAGCGGGAGTAGGTCAAAATGAGCAGTTCTTC
CDR3: CASSLAGVGQNEQFF

V: TRBV19
D: TRBD1
size: NA
J: TRBJ1-4
DNA: TGTGCCAGTAGGCGCGGGACAGGGGCGCTGAGGATGGAAAAACTGTTTTTT
CDR3: CASRRGTGALRMEKLFF

V: TRBV10-2
D: NA
size: few
J: TRBJ1-4
DNA: TGCGCCAGCAGTGAGGTTAGCAGGGCGGGTGAAAAACTGTTTTTT
CDR3: CASSEVSRAGEKLFF

V: TRBV4-3
D: NA
size: NA
J: TRBJ2-7
DNA: TGCGCCAGCAGCCAAGATGAGGGCATTCCAGGGGAGCAGTACTTC
CDR3: CASSQDEGIPGEQYF

V: TRBV5-4
D: NA
size: few
J: TRBJ1-5
DNA: TGTGCCAGCAGCTTGGATCCCAATCAGCCCCAGCATTTT
CDR3: CASSLDPNQPQHF

V: TRBV14
D: NA
size: NA
J: TRBJ1-3
DNA: TGTGCCAGCAGCCATGCGTCAGCGCCCACGGGGACTGGAAACACCATATATTTT
CDR3: CASSHASAPTGTGNTIYF

V: TRBV28
D: NA
size: NA
J: TRBJ2-3
DNA: TGTGCCAGCAGTTTATCCGAGTTGCGGGATACGCAGTATTTT
CDR3: CASSLSELRDTQYF